Listed below are T cell receptor beta chains from one sample, sequenced in a study of OX40 agonist ivuxolimab in advanced cancers. Sequencing was performed with immunoSEQ multiplex PCR; in TCRdb, only in-frame clones are kept and a portion is missing. The table has around 80,000 clones, 84% seen once. Sequenced material: CD4+ or CD8+ T cells sorted from blood, taken in a trial of the OX40 agonist ivuxolimab. Receptor source: an adult with an advanced solid tumor such as melanoma, head and neck, liver or kidney cancer. Each CDR3 is given with its conserved first and last residue. D genes are given only for firm matches. Clone size is stated in some rows and not others, as once, few, many or a class when expanded.

>TRBV11-2|NA|TRBJ1-6|NA
TGTGCCAGCAGAGGAAGGTTCGATGCGAGGGGTTCACCCCTCCACTTT
CASRGRFDARGSPLHF
>TRBV11-2|NA|TRBJ1-1|NA
TGTGCCAGCAGCTTAGCCGGTGGGACATTGCTTTCTGAAGCTTTCTTT
CASSLAGGTLLSEAFF
>TRBV18|TRBD2|TRBJ2-7|NA
TGTGCCAGCTCACCACCGGGAGGGCGCTCCTACGAGCAGTACTTC
CASSPPGGRSYEQYF
>TRBV10-3|TRBD1|TRBJ1-2|NA
TGTGCCATCAGTAAAAGTCCAGGGGGAAACTATGGCTACACCTTC
CAISKSPGGNYGYTF
>TRBV18|NA|TRBJ1-1|NA
TGTGCCAGCTCACCATTCCCACCGGGACAGAACACTGAAGCTTTCTTT
CASSPFPPGQNTEAFF
>TRBV5-1|NA|TRBJ2-7|NA
TGCGCCAGCAGAAGGGGATCCGGACAGCTTCTCTCCGAGCAGTACTTC
CASRRGSGQLLSEQYF
>TRBV7-3|NA|TRBJ2-3|NA
TGTGCCAGCAGCTTAAAGGCAGGGGCGGTTCCAGATACGCAGTATTTT
CASSLKAGAVPDTQYF
>TRBV19|NA|TRBJ1-3|NA
TGTGCCGGCAGGACCGGAAACACCATATATTTT
CAGRTGNTIYF
>TRBV29-1|NA|TRBJ1-1|few
TGCAGCGTTGAAGGGGTAAGAGGGACTGAAGCTTTCTTT
CSVEGVRGTEAFF
>TRBV9|NA|TRBJ1-3|NA
TGTGCCAGCAGCCCTCAGGGAAACGGAAACACCATATATTTT
CASSPQGNGNTIYF
>TRBV21-1|NA|TRBJ2-4|NA
TGTGCCAGCAGCAAAGGGCTCAGAAACATTCAGTACTTC
CASSKGLRNIQYF
>TRBV19|NA|TRBJ2-7|few
TGTGCCACTGTCCCCGGGGATAGGCCCTACGAGCAGTACTTC
CATVPGDRPYEQYF
>TRBV6-1|NA|TRBJ1-6|NA
TGTGCCACTCTCCTACAGGGAGCGGTTTCACCCCTCCACTTT
CATLLQGAVSPLHF
>TRBV19|NA|TRBJ2-7|NA
TGTGCCAGTAGTCCCCTCGGCGGCAGCTACGAGCAGTACTTC
CASSPLGGSYEQYF
>TRBV6-6|NA|TRBJ1-1|NA
TGTGCCAGCAGTTACACCACTGAAGCTTTCTTT
CASSYTTEAFF
>TRBV27|NA|TRBJ2-2|NA
NA
CASSTSNTGELFF
>TRBV11-2|NA|TRBJ1-6|NA
TGTGCCAGCAGCTTAGGTACCAATTCACCCCTCCACTTT
CASSLGTNSPLHF
>TRBV7-9|NA|TRBJ1-2|NA
TGTGCCAGCAGCTTGGGAGGGGTGCGCACCTATGGCTACACCTTC
CASSLGGVRTYGYTF
>TRBV5-1|TRBD2|TRBJ2-3|NA
TGCGCCAGCAGCTTGCCCACCGGACTAGCGGGGGTCACAGATACGCAGTATTTT
CASSLPTGLAGVTDTQYF
>TRBV11-2|NA|TRBJ2-3|NA
TGTGCCAGCAGCTCCCCCGGGGATACGCAGTATTTT
CASSSPGDTQYF
>TRBV7-3|TRBD2|TRBJ2-5|NA
TGTGCCAGCAGCTTGACTAGCGGGAGTGGCGAGACCCAGTACTTC
CASSLTSGSGETQYF
>TRBV6-6|NA|TRBJ1-4|NA
TGTGCCAGCGGCTTCTCGGGGAGCGGTGAAAAACTGTTTTTT
CASGFSGSGEKLFF
>TRBV4-3|NA|TRBJ2-1|NA
TGCGCCAGCAGCCAAGAAGACGGCGGCAATGAGCAGTTCTTC
CASSQEDGGNEQFF
>TRBV7-2|NA|TRBJ2-5|NA
TGTGCCAGCAGGTCTAGCAGGGAAGAGACCCAGTACTTC
CASRSSREETQYF
>TRBV5-1|TRBD1|TRBJ2-3|NA
TGCGCCAGCAGCCCTACAGGGGTGGATACGCAGTATTTT
CASSPTGVDTQYF
>TRBV7-9|NA|TRBJ2-7|NA
TGTGCCAGCAGCCCGCGGACAGCGATCTCCTACGAGCAGTACTTC
CASSPRTAISYEQYF
>TRBV4-2|TRBD2|TRBJ2-7|NA
TGTGCCAGCAGCCAACTGGGGAAGGCGGGAGGGTCCAGATACGAGCAGTACTTC
CASSQLGKAGGSRYEQYF
>TRBV30|TRBD1|TRBJ2-7|NA
TGTGCCTGGACCAAGGGACAGGGTCTCTACGAGCAGTACTTC
CAWTKGQGLYEQYF
>TRBV2|NA|TRBJ2-1|NA
TGTGCCAGCAGACGAATGACGGTGTCCTACAATGAGCAGTTCTTC
CASRRMTVSYNEQFF
>TRBV11-2|NA|TRBJ1-1|NA
TGTGCCAGCAGCCACGGACAAGTATGGACTGAAGCTTTCTTT
CASSHGQVWTEAFF
>TRBV7-3|NA|TRBJ1-1|NA
TGTGCCAGCAGACCGGCCTCAGGCGCTGAAGCTTTCTTT
CASRPASGAEAFF
>TRBV6-1|NA|TRBJ1-3|NA
TGTGCCAGCAGTGTCTCAAGCTCTGGAAACACCATATATTTT
CASSVSSSGNTIYF
>TRBV15|TRBD2|TRBJ2-4|few
TGTGCCACCAGCAGAGATCGGACTAGCGGGAGTCACATTCAGTACTTC
CATSRDRTSGSHIQYF